This entry lists 29 T cell receptor beta chains sequenced from one sample in a study of sequential checkpoint blockade in melanoma. Sample treatment: randomized to nivolumab then ipilimumab (arm A) or the reverse (arm B). Libraries were prepared by immunoSEQ multiplex PCR; TCRdb keeps only in-frame clonotypes and omits some of them. The sample has approximately 1,800 clones; around 21% are singletons. The starting material was tumor tissue (inferred from file names), obtained from a patient given nivolumab and ipilimumab in sequence. These receptors were obtained from a human donor with melanoma.

By its share, this clone is medium-sized. The chain carries TRBV11-3 and TRBJ2-5, with D maybe TRBD1 (6 bases). Trimming pared 5 bases from V and 5 bases from J, leaving 15 bases between. The V gene's germline CDR1 is SGHNT and CDR2 YENEEA. The length of the CDR3 is 14 residues. CDR3: CASSLGQKGETQYF. Written as DNA, the CDR3 is TGTGCCAGCAGCCTCGGACAGAAAGGGGAGACCCAGTACTTC.

This sequence joins TRBV19 and TRBJ2-6, with D unresolved. Germline assignment: CDR1 LNHDA and CDR2 SQIVND (reference sequence). This CDR3 spans 17 amino acids. V was trimmed by 4 bases and J by 0 bases, leaving 13 bases between them. The CDR3 here is CASSTWTGSSGANVLTF. In nucleotides, the CDR3 is TGTGCCAGTAGTACGTGGACGGGTAGCTCTGGGGCCAACGTCCTGACTTTC.

A few counts support this clone. This chain uses TRBV11-3 with TRBJ2-6; D remains ambiguous. CDR1 is SGHNT and CDR2 is YENEEA in the germline V gene. CDR3 length equals 15 residues. Deletions cut 5 bases from V and 0 bases from J, with 8 bases between. CDR3 region: CASSPVRSGANVLTF. Here the CDR3 DNA reads TGTGCCAGCAGCCCCGTGCGCTCTGGGGCCAACGTCCTGACTTTC.

This clone is medium-sized (0.01 to 0.1%) within its sample. This chain links TRBV11-3 with TRBJ1-1, with 7 bases aligning to TRBD1. Trimming took 5 bases from V and 0 from J; bases not matched to a gene: 3. This CDR3 contains 14 residues. Germline lookup yields CDR1 SGHNT and CDR2 YENEEA. The CDR3 here is CASSRTGMNTEAFF. CDR3 DNA sequence: TGTGCCAGCAGCAGGACAGGTATGAACACTGAAGCTTTCTTT.

This clone was observed a handful of times. The rearrangement joins TRBV6-8 to TRBJ2-7; possible D gene TRBD1, 5 bases. Germline CDR1 MNHGY, CDR2 SAAAGT. The CDR3 covers 16 residues. V lost 6 bases to trimming and J lost 0 bases, with 18 bases between them. The DNA for the CDR3 is TGTGCCAGCAGGCCCAGGGCAGGGAAAGACTCCTACGAGCAGTACTTC. Amino acid sequence: CASRPRAGKDSYEQYF.

In this sample, this clone is medium-sized. This chain uses TRBV11-3 with TRBJ2-2; D is possibly TRBD1 (5 bases). CDR1 is SGHNT, CDR2 YENEEA, per germline. There are 16 residues in the CDR3. The germline V and J ends were trimmed by 6 bases and 2 bases, with 16 bases remaining between them. CDR3 nucleotides: TGTGCCAGCAGGCTGAGCAGGGCTGATAACACCGGGGAGCTGTTTTTT. Translation: CASRLSRADNTGELFF.

This clone was found a few times. V gene TRBV5-1 combines with J gene TRBJ1-1; TRBD1 might be the D (5 bases). Germline lookup yields CDR1 SGHRS and CDR2 YFSETQ. Trimming pared 0 bases from V and 0 bases from J, leaving 18 bases between. CDR3 length: 18 residues. The CDR3 nucleotides read TGCGCCAGCAGCTTGGGAGCCGGAGCAGGGTTGATGAACACTGAAGCTTTCTTT. As protein: CASSLGAGAGLMNTEAFF.

This clone rates as medium-sized. The J gene is TRBJ2-5, the V gene TRBV11-3; D might be TRBD1 (6 bases). The CDR3 is 14 residues long. The germline gives CDR1 SGHNT, CDR2 YENEEA. The ends were cut back, 8 bases at V and 4 bases at J, with 17 bases in the middle. This CDR3 is CASGSVVGGETQYF. The CDR3 DNA follows: TGTGCCAGCGGATCTGTTGTAGGGGGAGAGACCCAGTACTTC.

V gene TRBV28 combines with J gene TRBJ2-4, with 11 nucleotides matching TRBD2. Germline values: CDR1 MDHEN, CDR2 SYDVKM. The V and J ends lost 6 bases and 3 bases, in that order; junction bases with no gene match: 7. The CDR3 covers 16 residues. The CDR3 region is CASSVAGGLGKNIQYF. The CDR3 region has the DNA TGTGCCAGCAGCGTAGCGGGGGGGCTTGGCAAAAACATTCAGTACTTC.

This clone was found once. In DNA form, the CDR3 reads TGTGCCAGCTCACCACTGGACCAAAACACCGGGGAGCTGTTTTTT. It translates to CASSPLDQNTGELFF. J is TRBJ2-2 and V is TRBV18; D is undetermined. Germline values: CDR1 KGHSH, CDR2 LQKENI. The CDR3 totals 15 residues. The V end lost 1 base, the J end lost 2 bases, and 8 bases lay between the germline ends.

In its sample, this clone was seen a few times. The chain joins TRBV28 to TRBJ2-1; 10 bases map to TRBD2. CDR3 length: 15 residues. The V gene's germline CDR1 is MDHEN and CDR2 SYDVKM. The ends lost 6 bases at V and 6 bases at J; junction bases unmatched: 8. The DNA for the CDR3 is TGTGCCAGCAGGGCGGGGACTAGCGTAGGCAATGAGCAGTTCTTC. Its translation: CASRAGTSVGNEQFF.

The gene calls are TRBV6-8 and TRBJ1-2; TRBD1 matches 8 bases. V shed 6 bases and J 4 bases; nucleotides not matched to a gene: 7. The CDR3 extends over 14 amino acids. Germline CDR1 is MNHGY and CDR2 is SAAAGT. CDR3 bases: TGTGCCAGCAGCCCCGGACAGGGTGGCTATGGCTACACCTTC. Its translation is CASSPGQGGYGYTF.

The V and J genes are TRBV9 and TRBJ1-1, with TRBD1 as a possible D gene (6 bases). The germline V gene has CDR1 SGDLS and CDR2 YYNGEE. The germline V and J ends were trimmed by 3 bases and 1 base, with 16 bases remaining between them. The CDR3 is made up of 16 amino acids. CDR3 residues: CASSAAYRDQNTEAFF. Written as DNA, the CDR3 is TGTGCCAGCAGCGCTGCCTACAGGGACCAGAACACTGAAGCTTTCTTT.

Relative to its sample, this clone is large. For the CDR3, the DNA is TGTGCCAGTAGTACCCGAGGGGGCCTCACTGGAAACACCATATATTTT. This translates into CASSTRGGLTGNTIYF. The V and J genes are TRBV19 and TRBJ1-3; 7 nucleotides match TRBD1. V gave up 4 bases and J gave up 2 bases; unmatched junction bases: 8. Per germline, CDR1 LNHDA and CDR2 SQIVND (reference sequence). This CDR3 is built from 16 residues.

This clone is classed as medium-sized (0.01 to 0.1%). This chain's CDR3 is CASSLDRVVHGYTF. CDR3 DNA: TGTGCCAGCAGCTTGGACAGGGTGGTGCATGGCTACACCTTC. V is TRBV11-3 and J is TRBJ1-2; 8 nucleotides line up with TRBD1. This CDR3 is 14 amino acids long. The V and J ends lost 3 bases and 6 bases, in that order; junction bases with no gene match: 6. Germline CDR1 SGHNT, CDR2 YENEEA. Combining the CDR3 with reference TRBV11-3 and TRBJ1-2 gives the whole variable domain EAGVVQSPRYKIIEKKQPVAFWCNPISGHNTLYWYLQNLGQGPELLIRYENEEAVDDSQLPKDRFSAERLKGVDSTLKIQPAELGDSAVYLCASSLDRVVHGYTFGSGTRLTVV.

This clone counts as large. The chain employs TRBV15 and TRBJ2-1; 7 bases line up with TRBD1. V dropped 4 bases and J dropped 3; count of bases not matched to a gene: 3. This CDR3 has 14 amino acids. Germline lookup yields CDR1 LNHNV and CDR2 YYDKDF (reference sequence). The CDR3 protein is CATSTRDSYNEQFF. In DNA form, the CDR3 reads TGTGCCACCAGCACCCGGGACAGCTACAATGAGCAGTTCTTC.

This clone was seen more than once but under ten times. This chain connects TRBV9 to TRBJ2-2; 16 bases fit TRBD2. CDR3 length: 20 amino acids. V gave up 4 bases and J gave up 5 bases; unmatched junction bases: 14. Germline V lookup: CDR1 SGDLS, CDR2 YYNGEE. Here the CDR3 reads CASSTTAGLAGGRWTGELFF. Here the CDR3 DNA reads TGTGCCAGCAGCACCACTGCGGGACTAGCGGGGGGGCGATGGACCGGGGAGCTGTTTTTT.

This clone is labeled as large (0.1 to 1%). This chain connects TRBV14 to TRBJ2-7; 9 positions agree with TRBD1. In germline, CDR1 is SGHDN, CDR2 FVKESK. The CDR3 covers 13 residues. V lost 4 bases and J lost 7; bases outside the gene matches: 5. The CDR3 DNA follows: TGTGCCAGCAGCCGACAGGGGGTTGGGGAGCAGTACTTC. It yields the protein CASSRQGVGEQYF.

V and J are TRBV6-8 and TRBJ1-1; maybe TRBD1 (6 bases). The V end lost 7 bases, the J end lost 11 bases, and 20 bases lay between the germline ends. Germline CDR1 and CDR2: MNHGY and SAAAGT. CDR3 size: 13 residues. In DNA, the CDR3 is TGTGCCAGCACCCCAGGTCTGGGGGCGCATGCTTTCTTT. This sequence encodes CASTPGLGAHAFF.

In its sample, this clone was seen a few times. The V gene is TRBV6-8, the J gene TRBJ2-3; 10 nucleotides align to TRBD2. The CDR3 length is 15 residues. Germline V gives CDR1 MNHGY, CDR2 SAAAGT. V gave up 6 bases and J gave up 1 base; unmatched junction bases: 4. CDR3 sequence reads: CASRATSGGTDTQYF. The CDR3 coding sequence is TGTGCCAGCAGGGCCACTAGCGGGGGCACAGATACGCAGTATTTT.

This chain joins TRBV6-8 and TRBJ1-1; D is unclear. Germline CDR1 reads MNHGY; CDR2 reads SAAAGT. Trimming shortened V by 2 bases and J by 1 base, and 5 bases separated the two germline ends. CDR3 length: 13 residues. CDR3 nucleotide sequence: TGTGCCAGCAGTTACATGGGGAACACTGAAGCTTTCTTT. It yields the protein CASSYMGNTEAFF.

This clone is termed medium-sized. The CDR3 loop reads CASSLRGGTGELFF. In nucleotides, the CDR3 is TGTGCCAGCAGCTTACGGGGTGGTACCGGGGAGCTGTTTTTT. This chain uses TRBV11-3 with TRBJ2-2; D possibly corresponds to TRBD2 (5 bases). Germline-derived CDR1 and CDR2 are SGHNT and YENEEA. Trimming removed 2 bases from V and 5 bases from J, with 9 bases in between. CDR3 length: 14 residues.

The chain carries TRBV18 and TRBJ2-7; D is uncertain. The CDR3 runs 13 residues. CDR1 and CDR2 (germline): KGHSH, LQKENI. Trimming pared 2 bases from V and 5 bases from J, leaving 10 bases between. The CDR3, as DNA: TGTGCCAGCTCACCATTGGCAGCTGACGAGCAGTACTTC. It translates to CASSPLAADEQYF.

This clone ranks as medium-sized. The chain combines TRBV11-3 with TRBJ2-1; 12 nucleotides line up with TRBD2. V lost 2 bases and J lost 6; bases outside the gene matches: 8. The CDR3 is made up of 17 amino acids. Germline V gives CDR1 SGHNT, CDR2 YENEEA. Here the CDR3 DNA reads TGTGCCAGCAGCTTAACTAGCGGGGGGCGGAACCTCAATGAGCAGTTCTTC. The encoded protein is CASSLTSGGRNLNEQFF.

This clone was counted a few times. The gene calls are TRBV6-8 and TRBJ1-1; D may be TRBD1 (5 bases). The CDR3 covers 14 residues. Germline-derived CDR1 and CDR2 are MNHGY and SAAAGT. Trimming shortened V by 2 bases and J by 5 bases, and 12 bases separated the two germline ends. For the CDR3, the DNA is TGTGCCAGCAGTTACCTTTCAGGGCGGACTGAAGCTTTCTTT. It is translated as CASSYLSGRTEAFF.

In its sample, this clone ranks as medium-sized (0.01 to 0.1%). The chain joins TRBV11-3 to TRBJ1-3; D is perhaps TRBD1 (6 bases). Germline-derived CDR1 and CDR2 are SGHNT and YENEEA. The CDR3 is made up of 15 amino acids. The V and J ends lost 4 bases and 10 bases respectively, with 20 bases between them. This chain's CDR3 is CASSSSRVNRETIYF. In nucleotides, the CDR3 is TGTGCCAGCAGCTCCTCCCGGGTAAACAGGGAAACCATATATTTT.

The chain has TRBV6-1 and TRBJ2-1; possibly TRBD1 for D (5 bases). The CDR3 is 13 residues long. Trimming shortened V by 1 base and J by 4 bases, and 5 bases separated the two germline ends. Germline V gives CDR1 MNHNS, CDR2 SASEGT. The CDR3 reads CASSEGQYNEQFF. CDR3 coding DNA: TGTGCCAGCAGTGAAGGACAGTACAATGAGCAGTTCTTC.

By sample share, this clone is medium-sized. The CDR3 region is CASSSGTFQETQYF. As DNA, the CDR3 is TGTGCCAGCAGCTCCGGGACTTTCCAAGAGACCCAGTACTTC. V gene TRBV11-3 combines with J gene TRBJ2-5, with D perhaps TRBD2 (6 bases). Germline-derived CDR1 and CDR2 are SGHNT and YENEEA. The ends were cut back, 4 bases at V and 1 base at J, with 10 bases in the middle. This CDR3 contains 14 residues.

This clone was recorded a few times. The V gene is TRBV9, the J gene TRBJ2-2; tentative D call: TRBD1 (6 bases). From germline, CDR1 is SGDLS and CDR2 YYNGEE. This CDR3 has 18 residues. V lost 0 bases, J lost 6 bases, and 21 bases lay in between. Written as DNA, the CDR3 is TGTGCCAGCAGCGTAGGGGGCTGGACAGCTTTGGTTCCCGGGGAGCTGTTTTTT. This codes for CASSVGGWTALVPGELFF. Variable domain in full (rest from reference TRBV9 and TRBJ2-2): DSGVTQTPKHLITATGQRVTLRCSPRSGDLSVYWYQQSLDQGLQFLIQYYNGEERAKGNILERFSAQQFPDLHSELNLSSLELGDSALYFCASSVGGWTALVPGELFFGEGSRLTVL.